This TCR beta chain was sequenced in a study of cytomegalovirus exposure and HLA in healthy donors. Across the study: Earlier, 100 million to 120 million unique TCR beta sequences were recovered from about 179 million T cells by an analysis. Unique TCRs from HLA-typed donors, 65 million to 85 million of them, were held in an early data release.

PCR involved 60 Vbeta and 13 Jbeta primers. The data were produced by immunoSEQ multiplex PCR, yet TCRdb's version contains in-frame clones alone and is incomplete. Here the sample table reports about 130,000 clones. V was shortened by 1 base and J by 0 bases, with 16 bases between the two germline ends. Germline lookup yields CDR1 MGHRA and CDR2 YSYEKL. This CDR3 is 17 amino acids long. Input material: PBMCs. This rearrangement joins TRBV4-1 to TRBJ2-7; D is perhaps TRBD2 (6 bases). This TCR came from a man younger than 35 in good health and CMV-seronegative. The CDR3 DNA follows: TGCGCCAGCAGCCAAGGGCTCGTGGAGGGGCGCTCCTACGAGCAGTACTTC. Its translation: CASSQGLVEGRSYEQYF.